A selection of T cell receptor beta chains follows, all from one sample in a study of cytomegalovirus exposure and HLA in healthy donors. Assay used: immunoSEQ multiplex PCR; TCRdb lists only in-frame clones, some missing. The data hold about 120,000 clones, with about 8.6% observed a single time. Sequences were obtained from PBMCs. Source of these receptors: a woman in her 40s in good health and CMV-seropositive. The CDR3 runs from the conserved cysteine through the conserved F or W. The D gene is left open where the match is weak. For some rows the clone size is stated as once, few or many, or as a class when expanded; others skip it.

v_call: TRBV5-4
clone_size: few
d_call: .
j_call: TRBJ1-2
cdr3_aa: CASSPSTRRPIYGYTF
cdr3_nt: TGTGCCAGCAGCCCCTCCACGCGGCGGCCCATCTATGGCTACACCTTC

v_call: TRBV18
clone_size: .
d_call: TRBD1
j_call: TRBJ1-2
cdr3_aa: CASSRDRGSGYGYTF
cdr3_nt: TGTGCCAGCTCACGGGACAGGGGGAGCGGCTATGGCTACACCTTC

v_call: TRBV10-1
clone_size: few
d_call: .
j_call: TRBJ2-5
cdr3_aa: CASSESRRGAGETQYF
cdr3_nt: TGCGCCAGCAGTGAGTCCCGCCGGGGGGCCGGGGAGACCCAGTACTTC

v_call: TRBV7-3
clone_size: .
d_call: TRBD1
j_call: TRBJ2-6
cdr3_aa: CASSPPGGQDFSGANVLTF
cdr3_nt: TGTGCCAGCAGCCCCCCCGGGGGACAGGATTTCTCTGGGGCCAACGTCCTGACTTTC

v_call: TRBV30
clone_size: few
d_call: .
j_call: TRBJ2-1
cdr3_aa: CAWSEGDYNEQFF
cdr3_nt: TGTGCCTGGAGCGAGGGCGACTACAATGAGCAGTTCTTC

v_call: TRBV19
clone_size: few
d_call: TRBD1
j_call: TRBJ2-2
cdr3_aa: CASSRDRVRPGELFF
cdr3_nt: TGTGCCAGTTCCCGGGACAGGGTGCGTCCCGGGGAGCTGTTTTTT

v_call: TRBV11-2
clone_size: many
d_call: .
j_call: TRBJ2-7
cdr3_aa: CASSSLTRSSYEQYF
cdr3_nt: TGTGCCAGCAGCTCCTTGACCCGGAGCTCCTACGAGCAGTACTTC

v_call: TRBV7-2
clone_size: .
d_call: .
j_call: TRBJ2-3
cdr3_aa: CASSLGRITDTQYF
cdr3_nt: TGTGCCAGCAGCTTAGGCAGAATCACAGATACGCAGTATTTT

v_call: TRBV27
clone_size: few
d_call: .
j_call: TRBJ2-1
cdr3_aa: CASSSPGGGAYNEQFF
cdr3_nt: TGTGCCAGCAGTTCTCCTGGGGGAGGAGCCTACAATGAGCAGTTCTTC

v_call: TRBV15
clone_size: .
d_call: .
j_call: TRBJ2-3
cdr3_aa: CATSRQVTDTQYF
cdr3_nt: TGTGCCACCAGCAGGCAGGTTACAGATACGCAGTATTTT

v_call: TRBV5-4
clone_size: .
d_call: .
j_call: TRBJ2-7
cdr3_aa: CASSPHGGAMEQYF
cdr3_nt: TGTGCCAGCAGCCCCCATGGGGGGGCAATGGAGCAGTACTTC

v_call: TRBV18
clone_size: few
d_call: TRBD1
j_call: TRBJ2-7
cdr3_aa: CASSPPQVGQGDRQYF
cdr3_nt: TGTGCCAGCTCACCACCGCAGGTGGGACAGGGAGATAGGCAGTACTTC